Below are 5 T cell receptor beta chains sequenced from a single sample in a study of CD8 T cells in ankylosing spondylitis. Study findings and constraints: A motif of fewer than ten highly homologous TCR beta variants was seen as apparently characteristic of ankylosing spondylitis blood.

TCRdb ran MiXCR on the 5' RACE reads and lists one entry per CDR3 protein. The sample records under 850,000 distinct CDR3 sequences, around 17% being singletons. No antigen is known for these receptors. The specimen sequenced was blood, either unsorted or a sorted T cell fraction (not recorded which). The receptors come from a male donor with ankylosing spondylitis.

This clonotype was seen at least ten times. The chain employs TRBV29-1 and TRBJ1-1; D may be TRBD1 (5 bases). The CDR3 contains 10 residues. With 7 bases removed from V and 5 bases from J, the gap between germline ends came to 8 bases. From germline, CDR1 is SQVTM and CDR2 ANQGSEA. This CDR3 is CSAGGTEAFF. The CDR3 DNA sequence: TGCAGCGCGGGGGGGACTGAAGCTTTCTTT.

Only a few counts were recorded for this clonotype. The rearrangement joins TRBV12-3 or TRBV12-4 to TRBJ2-3, with TRBD2 matching 8 bases. Trimming at V came to 6 bases and at J to 3 bases, leaving 11 bases not matched to a gene. The CDR3 extends over 16 amino acids. The CDR3 protein is CASSHPSGSTTDTQYF. The CDR3 nucleotides are TGTGCCAGCAGCCACCCGAGCGGGAGCACGACAGATACGCAGTATTTT.

At least ten counts were recorded for this clonotype. The chain has TRBV5-5 and TRBJ2-3; tentative D call: TRBD1 (5 bases). The CDR3 contains 17 residues. V was clipped by 0 bases and J by 2 bases, with 16 bases between them. CDR1 is SGHKS, CDR2 YYEKEE, per germline (reference sequence). The CDR3: CASSLGIWGGLTDTQYF. As DNA, the CDR3 is TGTGCCAGCAGCTTGGGGATTTGGGGCGGCCTCACAGATACGCAGTATTTT.

The CDR3 nucleotides read TGTGCCAGCAGTTTATTTTCAGGAGGGCTGAACACTGAAGCTTTCTTT. It yields the protein CASSLFSGGLNTEAFF. V is TRBV27 and J is TRBJ1-1; no clear D. This CDR3 comprises 16 residues. The V end lost 1 base, the J end lost 0 bases, and 12 bases lay between the germline ends. The germline V gene has CDR1 MNHEY and CDR2 SMNVEV (reference sequence).

The chain is built from TRBV7-7 and TRBJ2-1; 9 bases are a match to TRBD2. CDR3 length: 13 amino acids. With 5 bases clipped from V and 8 bases from J, the junction kept 4 bases outside the gene matches. Germline V CDR1 and CDR2: SSHAT, FNYEAQ (reference sequence). The CDR3: CASSPTSGHEQFF. The DNA of the CDR3 is TGTGCCAGCAGCCCTACTAGCGGGCATGAGCAGTTCTTC.